The 6 T cell receptor beta chains listed next were all sequenced from one sample in a study of T cells in Graves' hyperthyroidism and ophthalmopathy. Using RNA transcripts as the source, TCR beta CDR3 regions were amplified. The primer set for the first-round RT-PCR of the TCR CDR3 was HTBI. Each CDR3 protein gets one entry after TCRdb re-called the multiplex PCR reads with MiXCR. The top ten hold 40% of the sample, which has around 370,000 distinct CDR3 sequences, around 20% seen once. The sequencing sample was made of blood. The source of these receptors is a man younger than 35 with Graves' ophthalmopathy.

The rearrangement uses TRBV12-5 and TRBJ2-3, with unresolved D. The CDR3 totals 12 residues. Trimming left V 3 bases short and J 11 bases short, with 12 bases between. CDR1 is LGHNT, CDR2 FRNRAP, per germline. The DNA of the CDR3 is TGTGCTAGTGGTTTTGGACCCCTAGGGCAGTATTTT. Protein sequence: CASGFGPLGQYF.

This clonotype was seen ten or more times. The rearrangement uses TRBV5-5 and TRBJ1-1, with TRBD1 identical over 8 bases. The CDR3 length is 13 residues. V was clipped by 2 bases and J by 7 bases; unmatched bases: 4. Germline V gene data show CDR1 as SGHKS and CDR2 as YYEKEE (reference sequence). CDR3 sequence: CASSFGTGIEAFF. CDR3 in DNA: TGTGCCAGCAGCTTCGGGACAGGTATTGAAGCTTTCTTT.

The rearrangement links TRBV12-3 or TRBV12-4 to TRBJ2-3; 8 nucleotides line up with TRBD1. Unmatched junction bases numbered 5, after V lost 3 bases and J lost 6 bases. The CDR3 consists of 14 residues. CDR3 in DNA: TGTGCCAGCAGTTTCGACAGGGGTTGGGATACGCAGTATTTT. Translating gives CASSFDRGWDTQYF.

This clonotype occurred many times. The J gene is TRBJ2-7, the V gene TRBV7-2; D is possibly TRBD1 (5 bases). CDR3 size: 14 residues. V gave up 1 base and J gave up 2 bases, with 9 bases separating them. Germline-derived CDR1 and CDR2 are SGHTA and FQGNSA. This CDR3 reads CASSLVLQAYEQYF. In DNA, the CDR3 is TGTGCCAGCAGCTTAGTTCTACAGGCCTACGAGCAGTACTTC.

The chain is built from TRBV20-1 and TRBJ2-3; 8 bases match TRBD2. Germline CDR1 reads DFQATT; CDR2 reads SNEGSKA (reference sequence). This CDR3 region has 16 residues. V lost 2 bases and J lost 1; bases outside the gene matches: 8. CDR3 sequence (DNA): TGCAGTGCTAGACGAGAACTGACTAGCGGCACAGATACGCAGTATTTT. Protein product: CSARRELTSGTDTQYF.

This clonotype was found a few times. This sequence joins TRBV5-4 and TRBJ2-7; 8 nucleotides match TRBD2. CDR3 length: 17 amino acids. The germline gives CDR1 SGHNT, CDR2 YYREEE (reference sequence). V was clipped by 4 bases and J by 3 bases; unmatched bases: 15. CDR3 DNA: TGTGCCAGCAGCCGGGGGGGCGTTAGCGGGAAAAGCTACGAGCAGTACTTC. As protein: CASSRGGVSGKSYEQYF. The complete variable domain, with remaining parts taken from reference TRBV5-4 and TRBJ2-7, reads ETGVTQSPTHLIKTRGQQVTLRCSSQSGHNTVSWYQQALGQGPQFIFQYYREEENGRGNFPPRFSGLQFPNYSSELNVNALELDDSALYLCASSRGGVSGKSYEQYFGPGTRLTVT.